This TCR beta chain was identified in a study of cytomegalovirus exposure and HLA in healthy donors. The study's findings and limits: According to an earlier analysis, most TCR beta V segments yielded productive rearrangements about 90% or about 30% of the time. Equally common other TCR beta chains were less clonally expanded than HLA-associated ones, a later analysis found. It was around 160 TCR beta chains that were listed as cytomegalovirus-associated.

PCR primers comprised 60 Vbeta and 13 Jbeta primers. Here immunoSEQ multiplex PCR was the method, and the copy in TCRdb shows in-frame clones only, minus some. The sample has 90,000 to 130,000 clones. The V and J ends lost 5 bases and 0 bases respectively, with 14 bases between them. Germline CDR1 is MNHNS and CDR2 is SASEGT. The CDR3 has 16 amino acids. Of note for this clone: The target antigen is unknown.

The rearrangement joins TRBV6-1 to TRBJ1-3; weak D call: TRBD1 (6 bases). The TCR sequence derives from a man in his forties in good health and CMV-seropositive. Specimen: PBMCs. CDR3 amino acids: CASSQGQFTSGNTIYF. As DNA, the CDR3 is TGTGCCAGCAGTCAAGGACAGTTTACCTCTGGAAACACCATATATTTT.